The 27 T cell receptor beta chains below come from one sample, sequenced in a study of cytomegalovirus exposure and HLA in healthy donors. The PCR ran on 60 Vbeta and 13 Jbeta primers. Assay: immunoSEQ multiplex PCR; the TCRdb copy retains only in-frame clones and omits some. The table records fewer than 200,000 clones, approximately 88% of them present only once. Sequencing was done on a sample of PBMCs. These receptors were taken from a man aged 25 to 40 in good health and CMV-seronegative.

The chain has TRBV7-9 and TRBJ2-1, with 7 bases aligning to TRBD1. Germline V gene sequence: CDR1 SEHNR, CDR2 FQNEAQ (reference sequence). V lost 1 base, J lost 3 bases, and 3 bases stayed unmatched. The CDR3 totals 15 residues. The CDR3 coding sequence is TGTGCCAGCAGCTTAGAACAGGGGAACTACAATGAGCAGTTCTTC. This translates into CASSLEQGNYNEQFF. Together with reference TRBV7-9 and TRBJ2-1, the CDR3 gives the full variable domain: DTGVSQNPRHKITKRGQNVTFRCDPISEHNRLYWYRQTLGQGPEFLTYFQNEAQLEKSRLLSDRFSAERPKGSFSTLEIQRTEQGDSAMYLCASSLEQGNYNEQFFGPGTRLTVL.

This rearrangement joins TRBV10-2 to TRBJ2-7; 8 bases map to TRBD2. V shed 7 bases, J shed 0 bases, and the junction held 5 bases outside the gene matches. CDR1 is WSHSY, CDR2 SAAADI, per germline. This CDR3 comprises 14 residues. The chain's CDR3 is CASTRRGVSYEQYF. Here the CDR3 DNA reads TGCGCCAGCACCCGGCGGGGGGTCTCCTACGAGCAGTACTTC.

The gene calls are TRBV4-1 and TRBJ1-3, with D possibly matching TRBD1 (6 bases). Germline-derived CDR1 and CDR2 are MGHRA and YSYEKL. CDR3 length: 16 amino acids. Trimming took 0 bases from V and 2 from J, leaving 11 bases between them. The CDR3 sequence is CASSQDWPGAGNTIYF. Written as DNA, the CDR3 is TGCGCCAGCAGCCAAGATTGGCCAGGGGCTGGAAACACCATATATTTT.

The rearrangement uses TRBV7-8 and TRBJ2-7, with 7 bases matching TRBD1. Germline V CDR1 and CDR2: SGHVS, FQNEAQ. The CDR3 has 14 residues. The trim removed 5 bases at V and 2 bases at J, leaving 6 bases unmatched. The CDR3 region is CASSAGTATYEQYF. CDR3 in DNA: TGTGCCAGCAGCGCCGGGACAGCAACCTACGAGCAGTACTTC.

This clone was seen only once. V and J are TRBV5-1 and TRBJ2-5; TRBD2 matches 8 bases. The trim removed 3 bases at V and 1 base at J, leaving 5 bases unmatched. Germline values: CDR1 SGHRS, CDR2 YFSETQ. CDR3 length: 15 residues. The CDR3 DNA reads as TGCGCCAGCAGCTCCCTAGCGGGCCCCCAAGAGACCCAGTACTTC. Translation gives CASSSLAGPQETQYF.

The chain is built from TRBV9 and TRBJ2-1, with 10 positions matching TRBD2. The CDR3 consists of 16 residues. The ends lost 0 bases at V and 2 bases at J; junction bases unmatched: 2. Germline V gene sequence: CDR1 SGDLS, CDR2 YYNGEE. CDR3 region: CASSVASGRAYNEQFF. In DNA form, the CDR3 reads TGTGCCAGCAGCGTAGCGAGCGGGAGGGCCTACAATGAGCAGTTCTTC.

V usage is TRBV2 and J usage is TRBJ1-4; D might be TRBD1 (6 bases). V was shortened by 6 bases and J by 8 bases, with 22 bases between the two germline ends. This CDR3 contains 16 residues. Germline CDR1 reads SNHLY; CDR2 reads FYNNEI. The CDR3 DNA reads TGTGCCAGCAGGTCAAATCTTTCCGGGACAAGGGAAAAACTGTTTTTT. It translates to CASRSNLSGTREKLFF.

This chain connects TRBV5-1 to TRBJ2-1; 7 bases map to TRBD2. The CDR3 loop spans 16 amino acids. V lost 0 bases and J lost 0; bases outside the gene matches: 3. Looked up from germline, CDR1 is SGHRS and CDR2 is YFSETQ. CDR3 sequence reads: CASSLVRGSSYNEQFF. The CDR3 DNA is TGCGCCAGCAGCTTGGTGCGCGGGAGCTCCTACAATGAGCAGTTCTTC.

V and J are TRBV6-5 and TRBJ2-1; TRBD2 aligns across 9 bases. Germline V gene sequence: CDR1 MNHEY, CDR2 SVGAGI. The CDR3 is 14 residues long. The junction had 4 bases not matched to a gene; V was cut back by 4 bases and J by 6 bases. The CDR3 loop is CASSLAGVGNEQFF. The CDR3 DNA reads TGTGCCAGCAGTTTAGCGGGAGTGGGCAATGAGCAGTTCTTC.

The V and J genes are TRBV19 and TRBJ2-2, with 7 bases matching TRBD1. The V segment lost 5 bases and the J segment 6 bases; nucleotides outside the gene matches: 9. Looked up from germline, CDR1 is LNHDA and CDR2 is SQIVND (reference sequence). CDR3 size: 15 residues. The CDR3 sequence: CASSPSRQGAGELFF. DNA of the CDR3: TGTGCCAGTAGTCCCTCCCGACAGGGAGCCGGGGAGCTGTTTTTT.

The chain carries TRBV6-1 and TRBJ1-1; D is undetermined. Germline CDR1 reads MNHNS; CDR2 reads SASEGT. The CDR3 extends over 14 amino acids. The V end was cut by 6 bases, the J end by 1 base, with 12 bases between. The CDR3 region is CASSQRAANTEAFF. DNA for the CDR3: TGTGCCAGCAGCCAGAGGGCCGCGAACACTGAAGCTTTCTTT.

The rearrangement links TRBV7-8 to TRBJ1-6; D is perhaps TRBD1 (6 bases). Trimming stripped 5 bases from V and 7 bases from J, with 12 bases between. CDR1 and CDR2 (germline): SGHVS, FQNEAQ. The CDR3 is 14 amino acids. The CDR3 DNA sequence: TGTGCCAGCAGCCTACAGGGAAGAAATTCACCCCTCCACTTT. Translating it yields CASSLQGRNSPLHF.

The chain recombines TRBV5-1 with TRBJ2-7, with 9 bases that match TRBD1. V lost 4 bases to trimming and J lost 1 base; unmatched junction nucleotides: 3. Germline CDR1 reads SGHRS; CDR2 reads YFSETQ. This CDR3 spans 14 amino acids. CDR3 loop: CASSKTGGSYEQYF. DNA of the CDR3: TGCGCCAGCAGCAAGACAGGGGGTTCCTACGAGCAGTACTTC.

This clone has a handful of counts. V is TRBV4-1 and J is TRBJ1-1; D gene unclear. The CDR3 sequence is 14 residues long. V dropped 0 bases and J dropped 3 bases, with 8 bases sitting between them. Germline CDR1 reads MGHRA; CDR2 reads YSYEKL. The CDR3 protein is CASSQDRVDTEAFF. In DNA, the CDR3 is TGCGCCAGCAGCCAAGATCGGGTGGACACTGAAGCTTTCTTT.

The rearrangement joins TRBV11-2 to TRBJ2-3; TRBD2 matches 7 bases. The CDR3 sequence is 14 residues long. After removal of 8 bases from V and 1 base from J, the junction contained 6 bases not matched to a gene. Germline V gene data show CDR1 as SGHAT and CDR2 as FQNNGV. The CDR3 loop reads CASQARERTDTQYF. CDR3 nucleotide sequence: TGTGCCAGCCAGGCGCGGGAGCGCACAGATACGCAGTATTTT.

The chain is built from TRBV19 and TRBJ2-1; 7 nucleotides agree with TRBD2. CDR1 is LNHDA, CDR2 SQIVND, per germline (reference sequence). Trimming at V came to 2 bases and at J to 3 bases, leaving 4 bases not matched to a gene. The CDR3 is 15 residues long. CDR3 protein: CASSILPGGYNEQFF. DNA of the CDR3: TGTGCCAGTAGTATACTCCCGGGAGGCTACAATGAGCAGTTCTTC.

The chain couples TRBV11-3 to TRBJ2-1; D unresolved. Germline assignment: CDR1 SGHNT and CDR2 YENEEA. The germline V and J ends were trimmed by 2 bases and 5 bases, with 7 bases remaining between them. The CDR3 spans 13 residues. CDR3 in amino acids: CASSLQSHNEQFF. The CDR3 bases are TGTGCCAGCAGCTTACAGTCCCACAATGAGCAGTTCTTC.

This clone was picked up one time. The chain employs TRBV5-1 and TRBJ2-7, with 7 bases identical to TRBD1. V was clipped by 0 bases and J by 3 bases; unmatched bases: 6. The CDR3 is 15 amino acids. Germline CDR1 reads SGHRS; CDR2 reads YFSETQ. CDR3 sequence (DNA): TGCGCCAGCAGCTTGGTGAACAGGGGTAACTACGAGCAGTACTTC. Protein sequence: CASSLVNRGNYEQYF.

The V gene is TRBV30, the J gene TRBJ2-7; 8 nucleotides agree with TRBD2. Germline V gene data show CDR1 as GTSNPN and CDR2 as SVGIG (reference sequence). The CDR3 covers 15 residues. V lost 2 bases, J lost 4 bases, and 10 bases stayed unmatched. CDR3 loop: CAWSIGRAPQYEQYF. DNA of the CDR3: TGTGCCTGGAGTATCGGGAGGGCCCCCCAATACGAGCAGTACTTC.

V and J are TRBV6-6 and TRBJ2-7; D is unclear. Germline V CDR1 and CDR2: MNHNY, SVGAGI (reference sequence). The ends were cut back, 0 bases at V and 6 bases at J, with 12 bases in the middle. The CDR3 is made up of 14 amino acids. The CDR3 reads CASSYSPLIGEQYF. DNA for the CDR3: TGTGCCAGCAGTTACTCTCCCCTGATCGGCGAGCAGTACTTC.

The CDR3 bases are TGTGCCAGCAGCAGGGGGAGGTTCACTGAAGCTTTCTTT. It codes for CASSRGRFTEAFF. This chain links TRBV6-5 with TRBJ1-1, with 7 bases that match TRBD1. There are 13 residues in the CDR3. V lost 6 bases and J lost 4; bases outside the gene matches: 5. The V gene's germline CDR1 is MNHEY and CDR2 SVGAGI.

The chain joins TRBV27 to TRBJ1-1; weak D call: TRBD1 (6 bases). CDR3 size: 16 residues. CDR1 is MNHEY, CDR2 SMNVEV, per germline (reference sequence). V was cut by 4 bases and J by 0 bases, with 15 bases left in between. CDR3 in DNA: TGTGCCAGCAGTTCAAAGCGGGACACAATGAACACTGAAGCTTTCTTT. This sequence encodes CASSSKRDTMNTEAFF.

This clone was found a few times. The CDR3 nucleotides read TGTGCTAGTGGTTTGGTACTAGGGACAGGGGGCATAAAGACCGGGGAGCTGTTTTTT. Its protein is CASGLVLGTGGIKTGELFF. V usage is TRBV12-5 and J usage is TRBJ2-2; TRBD1 aligns across 12 bases. The CDR3 sequence is 19 residues long. The ends lost 0 bases at V and 5 bases at J; junction bases unmatched: 10. CDR1 is LGHNT, CDR2 FRNRAP, per germline.

V is TRBV5-1 and J is TRBJ2-5, with unresolved D. There are 12 residues in the CDR3. Between the trimmed V and J ends, which lost 5 bases and 1 base, there was a span of 6 bases. Germline CDR1 is SGHRS and CDR2 is YFSETQ. The CDR3 protein is CASRAVQETQYF. In DNA, the CDR3 is TGCGCCAGCAGGGCGGTCCAAGAGACCCAGTACTTC.

The chain recombines TRBV5-1 with TRBJ2-3, with TRBD2 identical over 7 bases. Germline V gene lookup returns CDR1 SGHRS and CDR2 YFSETQ. The CDR3 length is 16 residues. J gave up 4 bases and V 0 bases, and 8 bases lay outside the gene matches. The CDR3 here is CASSLETAGVADTQYF. The CDR3 region has the DNA TGCGCCAGCAGCTTGGAAACGGCGGGGGTGGCAGATACGCAGTATTTT.

This chain uses TRBV6-6 with TRBJ2-1; the D gene is possibly TRBD2 (7 bases). Trimming removed 10 bases from V and 4 bases from J, with 14 bases in between. The CDR3 is 13 residues long. Per the germline V gene, CDR1 is MNHNY and CDR2 is SVGAGI (reference sequence). DNA for the CDR3: TGTGCCATCGGGGGGCTAGGTTACAATGAGCAGTTCTTC. Its translation: CAIGGLGYNEQFF.

This chain links TRBV7-7 with TRBJ2-7; 8 bases map to TRBD1. V shed 6 bases, J shed 5 bases, and the junction held 6 bases outside the gene matches. The CDR3 spans 13 residues. The germline CDR1 and CDR2 sequences are SSHAT and FNYEAQ (reference sequence). CDR3 nucleotides: TGTGCCAGCAGTCTGGACAGGGAGGACGAGCAGTACTTC. It yields the protein CASSLDREDEQYF. The full variable domain, in which reference TRBV7-7 and TRBJ2-7 provide the parts outside the CDR3, is GAGVSQSPRYKVTKRGQDVTLRCDPISSHATLYWYQQALGQGPEFLTYFNYEAQPDKSGLPSDRFSAERPEGSISTLTIQRTEQRDSAMYRCASSLDREDEQYFGPGTRLTVT.